A single sample gave rise to the 13 T cell receptor beta chains below, sequenced in a study of regulatory T cells in long-lasting Graves disease. Time point specified: persistent/refractory GD, antithyroid drugs over 5 years with positive TRAb. PBMCs provided the RNA from which the TCR library was made. Building of the TCR beta libraries involved iRepertoire HTBI primers and Arm-PCR of CDR3 regions. MiXCR, applied by TCRdb to the multiplex PCR reads, yields one record per CDR3 protein. The sample lists about 660,000 distinct CDR3 sequences, around 32% occurring once. The input for sequencing was peripheral blood mononuclear cells (PBMCs), taken when the disease was refractory, from a patient treated with antithyroid drugs. These receptors were collected from a female donor with Graves disease.

The gene calls are TRBV30 and TRBJ2-5; TRBD1 matches at 8 bases. The germline V gene encodes CDR1 GTSNPN and CDR2 SVGIG (reference sequence). CDR3 length equals 12 residues. V was clipped by 4 bases and J by 6 bases; unmatched bases: 4. The CDR3 sequence is CAWKDRAQTQYF. Written as DNA, the CDR3 is TGTGCCTGGAAGGACAGGGCCCAGACCCAGTACTTC.

This clonotype was picked up a small number of times. The CDR3 DNA follows: TGTGCCAGCAAGATCCCGGGACAGGGGTACACTGAAGCTTTCTTT. Its protein is CASKIPGQGYTEAFF. V usage is TRBV12-3 or TRBV12-4 and J usage is TRBJ1-1; 10 bases match TRBD1. Losses at the gene ends were 7 bases for V and 3 bases for J; bases not matched to a gene: 8. This CDR3 comprises 15 residues.

This clonotype was recorded a few times. The J gene is TRBJ1-1, the V gene TRBV29-1; D is unclear. The CDR3 sequence is 13 residues long. V was cut by 3 bases and J by 0 bases, with 8 bases left in between. Germline V gene lookup returns CDR1 SQVTM and CDR2 ANQGSEA. The CDR3 nucleotides read TGCAGCGTTGAGACGGCTATGAACACTGAAGCTTTCTTT. This translates into CSVETAMNTEAFF.

The rearrangement uses TRBV7-9 and TRBJ1-1; TRBD1 agrees at 8 bases. The length of the CDR3 is 19 residues. With V trimmed by 2 bases and J by 3 bases, 17 bases remained unmatched. The germline gives CDR1 SEHNR, CDR2 FQNEAQ (reference sequence). The CDR3 nucleotides read TGTGCCAGCAGCTTAAGAAGGACAGGGTTCAGAGTTAAGTACACTGAAGCTTTCTTT. It codes for CASSLRRTGFRVKYTEAFF.

This clonotype came up a few times. The V call is TRBV19, the J call TRBJ1-1; D is undetermined. CDR1 LNHDA and CDR2 SQIVND come from the germline V gene (reference sequence). Between the trimmed V and J ends, which lost 8 bases and 1 base, there was a span of 11 bases. CDR3 length: 13 amino acids. The CDR3 sequence is CASQLRENTEAFF. In DNA, the CDR3 is TGTGCCAGTCAACTTCGGGAGAACACTGAAGCTTTCTTT.

This clonotype came up a few times. The gene calls are TRBV29-1 and TRBJ1-5; no firm D call. The germline CDR1 and CDR2 sequences are SQVTM and ANQGSEA. V was pared by 5 bases and J by 0 bases, with 5 bases between. This CDR3 spans 12 amino acids. CDR3 nucleotide sequence: TGCAGCGTTTCGGATAGCAATCAGCCCCAGCATTTT. It encodes CSVSDSNQPQHF.

V and J are TRBV7-9 and TRBJ2-7; D might be TRBD2 (5 bases). Germline values: CDR1 SEHNR, CDR2 FQNEAQ (reference sequence). V was shortened by 2 bases and J by 2 bases, with 13 bases between the two germline ends. This CDR3 has 15 amino acids. DNA of the CDR3: TGTGCCAGCAGCTTAAATACAGCGGCCCCCTACGAGCAGTACTTC. Its protein is CASSLNTAAPYEQYF.

This clonotype was counted many times. The gene calls are TRBV2 and TRBJ1-2, with no clear D. CDR3 length equals 12 residues. Between the trimmed V and J ends, which lost 7 bases and 6 bases, there was a span of 12 bases. Germline CDR1 is SNHLY and CDR2 is FYNNEI. The CDR3 loop reads CASNKGVNGYTF. Here the CDR3 DNA reads TGTGCCAGCAACAAGGGAGTTAATGGCTACACCTTC.

A word on this clonotype: One end of the junction varies from germline; a read error may be responsible. The V gene is TRBV7-9, the J gene TRBJ2-5; no definite D call. In germline, CDR1 is SEHNR, CDR2 FQNEAQ (reference sequence). There are 13 residues in the CDR3. Here the CDR3 DNA reads TGTGCCAGCAGCTTAGCAGGCCAAGAGACCCAGCACTTC. This codes for CASSLAGQETQHF.

This clonotype was found a few times. The V call is TRBV19, the J call TRBJ1-6; D call uncertain. The CDR3 is made up of 15 amino acids. Trimming removed 5 bases from V and 6 bases from J, with 14 bases in between. In germline, CDR1 is LNHDA, CDR2 SQIVND (reference sequence). CDR3 coding DNA: TGTGCCAGTAGTTCCTCAGGACGGACTAATTCACCCCTCCACTTT. Its protein is CASSSSGRTNSPLHF.

V and J are TRBV20-1 and TRBJ2-7, with TRBD1 identical over 7 bases. The CDR3 contains 17 residues. V shed 1 base and J 1 base; nucleotides not matched to a gene: 13. The germline gives CDR1 DFQATT, CDR2 SNEGSKA (reference sequence). CDR3 amino acids: CSARGSGDRRISYEQYF. CDR3 sequence (DNA): TGCAGTGCTAGAGGATCCGGGGACAGACGGATATCCTACGAGCAGTACTTC.

The chain has TRBV6-1 and TRBJ2-7; TRBD1 is a possible D gene (5 bases). The CDR3 covers 13 residues. CDR1 is MNHNS and CDR2 is SASEGT in the germline V gene. V lost 5 bases, J lost 4 bases, and 12 bases lay in between. Here the CDR3 reads CASSRKDIYEQYF. For the CDR3, the DNA is TGTGCCAGCAGTCGGAAGGACATTTACGAGCAGTACTTC.

This rearrangement joins TRBV11-2 to TRBJ2-7; 8 bases line up with TRBD2. This CDR3 has 17 amino acids. The V gene's germline CDR1 is SGHAT and CDR2 FQNNGV. J gave up 5 bases and V 7 bases, and 19 bases lay outside the gene matches. CDR3 protein: CASNPTGGGRSGHEQYF. The CDR3 DNA reads TGTGCCAGCAACCCCACGGGAGGCGGGAGGTCTGGCCACGAGCAGTACTTC.